This T cell receptor beta chain was retrieved from a study of shared clonotypes between healthy human individuals. Findings and limits, study-wide: Generally, naive subsets (rather than memory subsets) showed larger estimated richness.

Germline lookup yields CDR1 MNHNS and CDR2 SASEGT. The CDR3 covers 13 residues. V lost 6 bases and J 4 bases, leaving 12 bases between the germline ends. Per the original methods: Junction-only sequences without quality scores were provided by ImmunoSEQ, so filtering was different. TCRdb's copy holds only in-frame clones and misses some; the assay was immunoSEQ multiplex PCR. The V and J calls and clone size come from that table; D and trimming were worked out from the DNA. The sample has 2,100,000 or so clones; more than 90% are singletons. About this clone itself: Its antigen is unidentified.

Sequenced material: naive CD4+ T cells sorted from blood. Subset indicated: CD45RA+ positively selected. This TCR was sampled from a man between 18 and 35 years old in good health. The V call is TRBV6-1, the J call TRBJ2-5, with D perhaps matching TRBD1 or TRBD2 (6 bases each). The CDR3 is CASSGGGVETQYF. For the CDR3, the DNA is TGTGCCAGCAGCGGGGGCGGGGTAGAGACCCAGTACTTC.